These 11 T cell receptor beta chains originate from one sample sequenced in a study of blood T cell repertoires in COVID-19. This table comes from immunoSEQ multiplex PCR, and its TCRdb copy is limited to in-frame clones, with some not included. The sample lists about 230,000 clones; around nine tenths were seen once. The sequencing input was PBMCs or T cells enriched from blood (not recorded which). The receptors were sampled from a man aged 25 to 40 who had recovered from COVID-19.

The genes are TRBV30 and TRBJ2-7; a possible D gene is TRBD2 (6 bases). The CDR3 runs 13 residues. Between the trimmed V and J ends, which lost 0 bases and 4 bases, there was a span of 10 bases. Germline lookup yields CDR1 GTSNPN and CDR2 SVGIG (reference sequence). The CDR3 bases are TGTGCCTGGAGTGTACAGGCGGGGTACGAGCAGTACTTC. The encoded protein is CAWSVQAGYEQYF.

CDR3 DNA: TGTGCCATCAGGGGGACAGGGGACACTGAAGCTTTCTTT. As protein: CAIRGTGDTEAFF. This sequence joins TRBV10-3 and TRBJ1-1; TRBD1 agrees at 10 bases. CDR1 and CDR2 (germline): ENHRY, SYGVKD. CDR3 length: 13 residues. The trim removed 6 bases at V and 3 bases at J, leaving 1 base unmatched.

The CDR3 DNA follows: TGTGCCAGCAGTTACTCCGGGACACCCCTCCACTTT. It translates to CASSYSGTPLHF. This chain connects TRBV6-5 to TRBJ1-6; D unclear. From germline, CDR1 is MNHEY and CDR2 SVGAGI. The CDR3 extends over 12 amino acids. Trimming left V 0 bases short and J 11 bases short, with 5 bases between.

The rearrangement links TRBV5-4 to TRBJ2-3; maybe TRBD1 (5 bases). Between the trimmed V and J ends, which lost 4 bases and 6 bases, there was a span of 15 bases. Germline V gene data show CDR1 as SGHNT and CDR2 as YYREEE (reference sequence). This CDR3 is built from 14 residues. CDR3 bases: TGTGCCAGCAGCGCCAATCAGGGTGGGGATACGCAGTATTTT. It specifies CASSANQGGDTQYF.

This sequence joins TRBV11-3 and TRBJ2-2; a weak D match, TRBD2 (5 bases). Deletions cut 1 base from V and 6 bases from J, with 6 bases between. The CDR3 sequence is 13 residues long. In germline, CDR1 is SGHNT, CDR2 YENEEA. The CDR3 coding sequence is TGTGCCAGCAGCTTAGGGACTTCCGGGGAGCTGTTTTTT. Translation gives CASSLGTSGELFF.

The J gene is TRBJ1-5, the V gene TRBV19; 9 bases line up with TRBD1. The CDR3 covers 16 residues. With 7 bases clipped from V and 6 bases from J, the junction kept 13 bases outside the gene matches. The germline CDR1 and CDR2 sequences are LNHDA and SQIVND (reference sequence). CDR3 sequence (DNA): TGTGCCAGTACCCTGGGACAGGGAAGGTATTTTCAGCCCCAGCATTTT. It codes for CASTLGQGRYFQPQHF.

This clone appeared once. This CDR3 reads CASSLTPGRGVRNEQFF. The DNA for the CDR3 is TGTGCCAGCAGCTTAACCCCTGGGAGGGGGGTGAGAAATGAGCAGTTCTTC. The chain links TRBV7-2 to TRBJ2-1; D perhaps matches TRBD2 (7 bases). V lost 2 bases and J 7 bases, leaving 21 bases between the germline ends. Germline-derived CDR1 and CDR2 are SGHTA and FQGNSA. The CDR3 consists of 17 residues.

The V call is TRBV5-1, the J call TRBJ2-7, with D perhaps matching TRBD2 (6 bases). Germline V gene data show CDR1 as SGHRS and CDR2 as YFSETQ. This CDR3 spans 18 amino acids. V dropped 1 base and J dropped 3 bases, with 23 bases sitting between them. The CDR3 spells CASSLSLPSGGANYEQYF. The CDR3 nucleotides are TGCGCCAGCAGCTTGTCCCTCCCGTCCGGCGGGGCCAACTACGAGCAGTACTTC.

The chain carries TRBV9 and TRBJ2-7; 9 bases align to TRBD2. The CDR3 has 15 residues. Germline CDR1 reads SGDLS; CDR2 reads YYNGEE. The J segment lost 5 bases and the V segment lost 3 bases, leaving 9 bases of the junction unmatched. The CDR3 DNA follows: TGTGCCAGCAGCGCGTTCGGGACTAGCAGCCACGAGCAGTACTTC. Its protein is CASSAFGTSSHEQYF.

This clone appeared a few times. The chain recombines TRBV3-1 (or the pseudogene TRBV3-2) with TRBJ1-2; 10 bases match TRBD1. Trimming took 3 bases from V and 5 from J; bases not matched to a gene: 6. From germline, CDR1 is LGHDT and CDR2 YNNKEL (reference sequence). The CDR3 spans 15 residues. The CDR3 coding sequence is TGTGCCAGCAGCCAGAATTTGGGACAGGGGTATGGCTACACCTTC. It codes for CASSQNLGQGYGYTF.

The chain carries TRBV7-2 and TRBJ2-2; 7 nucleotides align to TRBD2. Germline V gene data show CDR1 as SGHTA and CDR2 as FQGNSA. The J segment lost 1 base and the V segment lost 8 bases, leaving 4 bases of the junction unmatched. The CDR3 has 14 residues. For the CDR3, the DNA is TGTGCCAGCTTAACGGGGGGGAACACCGGGGAGCTGTTTTTT. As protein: CASLTGGNTGELFF. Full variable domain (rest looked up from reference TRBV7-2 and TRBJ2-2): GAGVSQSPSNKVTEKGKDVELRCDPISGHTALYWYRQSLGQGLEFLIYFQGNSAPDKSGLPSDRFSAERTGGSVSTLTIQRTQQEDSAVYLCASLTGGNTGELFFGEGSRLTVL.